The entry that follows covers one T cell receptor (beta chain) sequence. What it recognizes is unknown. The data were obtained in a study of T-cell reconstitution after alpha-beta-depleted transplantation in children. Findings and limits, study-wide: About two months after transplant, alpha-beta T cells reportedly came from several hundred expanded graft clones. From newly produced T cells came most of the T-cell counts and diversity one year after transplant. Surviving recipient T cells and thymic progenitors produced the high day-60 TCRbeta diversity seen in some patients.

For TCRbeta, the library was prepared with unique molecular identifiers. TCRdb reprocessed the PCR reads with MiXCR, giving one entry per CDR3 protein. Here the sample spans some 440,000 distinct CDR3 sequences, about a sixth being singletons. The CDR3 sequence is 12 residues long. Germline V gives CDR1 SGHAT, CDR2 FQNNGV. V gave up 1 base and J gave up 4 bases, with 4 bases separating them. This receptor was identified in a boy under three years old who had a stem cell transplant for Wiskott-Aldrich syndrome, so the T cells may come from the graft donor. The starting material was PBMCs, mostly from graft donor cells, obtained 360 days after TCRalphabeta/CD19-depleted stem cell transplant. V gene TRBV11-2 combines with J gene TRBJ1-1; D is ambiguous. CDR3 nucleotides: TGTGCCAGCAGCTTAGTGGTCACTGAAGCTTTCTTT. This sequence encodes CASSLVVTEAFF.